These 2 T cell receptor beta chains originate from one sample sequenced in a study of CD8 T cells in Susac syndrome. An input of roughly 0.5 to 1 ug of RNA was subjected to reverse transcription using random hexamers. TCRdb re-called the immunoSEQ multiplex PCR reads with MiXCR, one entry per CDR3 protein. The sample includes 150,000 to 200,000 distinct CDR3 sequences, roughly 95% of them seen just once. Sequencing was done on a sample of CD4+ T cells from PBMCs. These receptor sequences come from a human donor with Susac syndrome.

This chain joins TRBV9 and TRBJ1-4; 9 nucleotides align to TRBD1. Losses at the gene ends were 3 bases for V and 6 bases for J; bases not matched to a gene: 9. The CDR3 spans 16 residues. Germline V CDR1 and CDR2: SGDLS, YYNGEE. The CDR3 reads CASSGNRDRVDEKLFF. The CDR3 region has the DNA TGTGCCAGCAGCGGCAACCGGGACAGGGTGGATGAAAAACTGTTTTTT.

The chain employs TRBV3-1 and TRBJ2-7, with TRBD1 matching over 11 bases. The CDR3 loop spans 15 amino acids. Per the germline V gene, CDR1 is LGHDT and CDR2 is YNNKEL (reference sequence). The V segment lost 4 bases and the J segment 3 bases; nucleotides outside the gene matches: 5. CDR3 in DNA: TGTGCCAGCAGCCCGGACAGGGGGCGAATCTACGAGCAGTACTTC. It codes for CASSPDRGRIYEQYF.